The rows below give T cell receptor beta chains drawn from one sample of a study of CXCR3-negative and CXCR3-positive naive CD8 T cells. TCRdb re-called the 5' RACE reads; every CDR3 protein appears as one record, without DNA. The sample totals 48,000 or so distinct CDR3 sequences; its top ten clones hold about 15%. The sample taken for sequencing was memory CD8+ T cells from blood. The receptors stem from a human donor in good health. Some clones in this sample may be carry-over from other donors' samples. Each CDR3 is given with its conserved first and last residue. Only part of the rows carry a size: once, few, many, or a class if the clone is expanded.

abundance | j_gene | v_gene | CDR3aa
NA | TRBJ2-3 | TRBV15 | CATSRANDRALLQYF
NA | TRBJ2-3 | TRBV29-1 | CSVMTGGGTDTQYF
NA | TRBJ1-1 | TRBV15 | CATSRDEQPPTYTEAFF
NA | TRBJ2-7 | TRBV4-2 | CASSQGGSEEQYF
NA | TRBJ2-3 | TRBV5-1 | CASSFTADTQYF
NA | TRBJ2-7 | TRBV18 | CASSPRTGDSYEQYF
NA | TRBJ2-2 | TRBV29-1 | CSVPKGGELFF
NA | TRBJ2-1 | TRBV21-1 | CASRTAEGQGYPYNEQFF
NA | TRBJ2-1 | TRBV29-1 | CSAEGLDSSYNEQFF
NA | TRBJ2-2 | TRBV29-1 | CSVEPGDRNTGELFF
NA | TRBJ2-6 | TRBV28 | CASSWTATSSGANVLTF
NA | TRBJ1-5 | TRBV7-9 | CASSSDNQPQHF
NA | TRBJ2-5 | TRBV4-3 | CASSQGAGRHQETQYF
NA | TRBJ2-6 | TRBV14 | CASSQVLAGGFSGANVLTF
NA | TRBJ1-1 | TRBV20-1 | CSARGGGGGEAFF
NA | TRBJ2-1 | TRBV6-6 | CASSTTSGGYEQFF
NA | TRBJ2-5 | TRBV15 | CATSRGLAVGETQYF
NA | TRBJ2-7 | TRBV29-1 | CSASTSAYEQYF
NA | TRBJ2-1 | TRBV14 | CASSHYRGTRDNEQFF
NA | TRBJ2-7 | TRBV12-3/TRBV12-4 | CASSLTSLAGEVQYF
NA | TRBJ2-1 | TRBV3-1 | CASSPRQGRPMYNEQFF
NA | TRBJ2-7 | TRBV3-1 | CASSQGAGGYYEQYF
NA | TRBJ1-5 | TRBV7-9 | CASSLGQGYQPQHF
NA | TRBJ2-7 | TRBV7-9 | CASSTEGVGYEQYF
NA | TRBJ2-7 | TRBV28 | CASSLGDNPITFSYEQYF
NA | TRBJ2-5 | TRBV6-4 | CASSEGQGAETQYF
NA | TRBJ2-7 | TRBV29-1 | CSVEGFAGGSYEQYF
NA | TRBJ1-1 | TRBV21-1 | CASALRRDLLRAEAFF
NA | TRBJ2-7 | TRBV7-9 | CASRTGSYEQYF
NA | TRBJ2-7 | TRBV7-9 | CASSPRDRDSYEQYF
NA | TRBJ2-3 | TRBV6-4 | CASSETSGGSDTQYF
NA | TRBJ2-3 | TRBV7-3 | CASSTHNTDTRYF
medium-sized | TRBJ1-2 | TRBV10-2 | CASSDSRSYGYTF
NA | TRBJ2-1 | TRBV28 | CASSYRGPNYNEQFF
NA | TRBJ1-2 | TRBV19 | CATEDGIGYGYTF
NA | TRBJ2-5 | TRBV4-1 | CASSTTGRETQYF
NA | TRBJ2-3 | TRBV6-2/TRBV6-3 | CASRRPLHTDTQYF
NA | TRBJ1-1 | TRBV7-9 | CASSPFPSGKNTEAFF
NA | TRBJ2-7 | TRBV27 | CASSAGTAAYEQYF
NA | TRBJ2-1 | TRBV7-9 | CASSPKTGLLSNEQFF